A selection of T cell receptor beta chains follows, all from one sample in a study of cytomegalovirus exposure and HLA in healthy donors. Profiling relied on immunoSEQ multiplex PCR, and the TCRdb table lists in-frame clones only, not all of them. In the table there are around 230,000 clones, roughly 82% of which are singletons. The sequencing input was PBMCs. The receptors here all came from a man aged 40-49 years in good health and CMV-seropositive. Both conserved end residues are part of each CDR3. Each record gives: CDR3 DNA, CDR3 protein, J gene, D gene, clone size, V gene. The D gene is left open where the match is weak. The listing skips clone size in some rows; elsewhere it reads once, few, many or a size class.

TGCGCCAGCAGCCCCGTAGTGGGAGCAGGGGAATCCGGGGAGCTGTTTTTT | CASSPVVGAGESGELFF | TRBJ2-2 | . | . | TRBV10-1
TGTGCCTGGAGTGTTTCCCCTTACACTGAAGCTTTCTTT | CAWSVSPYTEAFF | TRBJ1-1 | . | . | TRBV30
TGTGCCAGCAGCCCAACTAGCGGGAGGGCCGATACGCAGTATTTT | CASSPTSGRADTQYF | TRBJ2-3 | TRBD2 | few | TRBV9
TGTGCCAGTACTAGGAACCCGGGGTCGTCGAGCTCCTACAATGAGCAGTTCTTC | CASTRNPGSSSSYNEQFF | TRBJ2-1 | . | . | TRBV19
TGTGCCAGCAGCTCACAAGAGACCCAGTACTTC | CASSSQETQYF | TRBJ2-5 | . | . | TRBV7-9
TGCAGCGTTGAAGGAGCCTCGGGCTACACCTTC | CSVEGASGYTF | TRBJ1-2 | . | few | TRBV29-1
TGTGCCAGCGGGACTCGTGCTGGGACCACAGATACGCAGTATTTT | CASGTRAGTTDTQYF | TRBJ2-3 | . | . | TRBV9
TGTGCCAGCAGTGAGTTGGGCCCTGGAAACACCATATATTTT | CASSELGPGNTIYF | TRBJ1-3 | . | . | TRBV2
TGTGCCAGCAGCTTTCAGGTCGGGGAGCTGTTTTTT | CASSFQVGELFF | TRBJ2-2 | . | . | TRBV27
TGTGCCAGCAGTGACCGACAGGGACACGAGCAGTACTTC | CASSDRQGHEQYF | TRBJ2-7 | TRBD1 | . | TRBV27
TGTGCCTGGAGTGCTATAAACGCCGGGGAGCTGTTTTTT | CAWSAINAGELFF | TRBJ2-2 | . | . | TRBV30
TGTGCCAGCAGCTTGCGGGACAGGAACAACTATGGCTACACCTTC | CASSLRDRNNYGYTF | TRBJ1-2 | TRBD1 | . | TRBV9
TGTGCCCACCTTCCCGGACATTTACCCCTCGGGGAGCTGTTTTTT | CAHLPGHLPLGELFF | TRBJ2-2 | . | . | TRBV30
TGCAGCGTCCTTTCAGAGGACTATGGCTACACCTTC | CSVLSEDYGYTF | TRBJ1-2 | . | . | TRBV29-1
TGTGCCAGCAGTTTTTATGCGGTGGGGGCCCAAGAGACCCAGTACTTC | CASSFYAVGAQETQYF | TRBJ2-5 | . | . | TRBV27
TGTGCCAGCAGCTACCAAGTCGGGACTAGATACAATGAGCAGTTCTTC | CASSYQVGTRYNEQFF | TRBJ2-1 | TRBD2 | . | TRBV7-2
TGTGCCAGCAGCGGGGGACTAGCAGCTACCGGGGAGCTGTTTTTT | CASSGGLAATGELFF | TRBJ2-2 | TRBD2 | . | TRBV9
TGTGCCAGCAGTGACTCTACCCAGAAAACAAACACTGAAGCTTTCTTT | CASSDSTQKTNTEAFF | TRBJ1-1 | . | once | TRBV6-4
TGCGCCAGCAGTGAGGCTAGCGGGAGGGGGGTCAATGAGCAGTTCTTC | CASSEASGRGVNEQFF | TRBJ2-1 | TRBD2 | . | TRBV10-1
TGTGCCAGTAGTATGGCCAGCTCTGGAAACACCATATATTTT | CASSMASSGNTIYF | TRBJ1-3 | . | . | TRBV19
TGTGCCAGCAGTTCCGGGGTAGGCTATGGCTACACCTTC | CASSSGVGYGYTF | TRBJ1-2 | . | few | TRBV5-4
TGCGCCAGCAGCCAAGAGGGCCAGGTTGATACGCAGTATTTT | CASSQEGQVDTQYF | TRBJ2-3 | . | . | TRBV4-1
TGTGCCAGTAGCAACACGCCAACTAATGAAAAACTGTTTTTT | CASSNTPTNEKLFF | TRBJ1-4 | . | many | TRBV19
TGTGCCAGCAGTGAAAGGGAGGGCTCTGGGGCCAACGTCCTGACTTTC | CASSEREGSGANVLTF | TRBJ2-6 | TRBD2 | . | TRBV6-1
TGTGCCAGCAGCCCTAGCGGGAGGGACCCCGAGCAGTACTTC | CASSPSGRDPEQYF | TRBJ2-7 | TRBD2 | . | TRBV9
TGCGCCAGCAGCCCCACAGCTAACTATGGCTACACCTTC | CASSPTANYGYTF | TRBJ1-2 | . | . | TRBV5-1
TGTGCCAGCAGAAACGGAGGGTCCTACGAGCAGTACTTC | CASRNGGSYEQYF | TRBJ2-7 | . | few | TRBV7-9
TGCGCCAGCAGCTCGGGACAAGAGACCCAGTACTTC | CASSSGQETQYF | TRBJ2-5 | . | few | TRBV5-1
TGTGCCAGCAGTTTTCGTGGAGGGCCCTTTTACAATGAGCAGTTCTTC | CASSFRGGPFYNEQFF | TRBJ2-1 | . | . | TRBV27
TGTGCCAGCAGCTTTCCAGAGGGCAAAAACATTCAGTACTTC | CASSFPEGKNIQYF | TRBJ2-4 | . | . | TRBV7-9